These T cell receptor beta chains were read from a single sample in a study of regulatory T cells in long-lasting Graves disease. TCRdb re-analysed the multiplex PCR reads in MiXCR, keeping a single row per CDR3 protein. The sample holds about 440,000 distinct CDR3 sequences; approximately 16% are singletons and the top ten take around 10%. The sample also formed part of further work on T cells in Graves' hyperthyroidism and ophthalmopathy.

This specimen consisted of peripheral blood mononuclear cells (PBMCs), obtained at new diagnosis, from a patient treated with antithyroid drugs. These receptors were obtained from a woman in her thirties with Graves disease. Both conserved end residues are part of each CDR3. Rows may omit the clone size; those that give it use once, few, many or a size class.

>TRBV2|many|TRBJ2-7
CASSGRASGSSLYEQYF
>TRBV6-5|few|TRBJ1-4
CASSSHTATNEKLFF
>TRBV27|few|TRBJ1-3
CASRGGNTIYF
>TRBV9|-|TRBJ2-3
CASSVGGGSGDTQYF
>TRBV30|-|TRBJ1-2
CAWRTGPAYGYTF
>TRBV7-2|many|TRBJ2-2
CASRVTGTTKWELFF
>TRBV28|many|TRBJ2-1
CAGGSGSYNEQFF
>TRBV7-2|many|TRBJ1-1
CASSAGQRWEAFF
>TRBV6-2/TRBV6-3|many|TRBJ1-2
CASGEKYGYTF
>TRBV18|many|TRBJ2-7
CASSPPFAGPVSYEQYF
>TRBV3-1|many|TRBJ2-1
CASSPPTSGNAGEQFF
>TRBV5-1|once|TRBJ1-6
CASSLAGGDYNSPLHF
>TRBV11-2|many|TRBJ2-7
CASSLFPGSAYEQYF
>TRBV6-1|few|TRBJ2-2
CASSPSRAKLGPGELFF
>TRBV4-1|few|TRBJ1-2
CASSQDRNERIYGYTF
>TRBV6-1|many|TRBJ1-1
CASRRDNMNTEAFF
>TRBV27|-|TRBJ2-5
CASSSGIAGDGETQYF
>TRBV20-1|few|TRBJ2-1
CSAQELAGGFSYNEQFF
>TRBV27|many|TRBJ2-5
CASSFSSGETQYF
>TRBV6-4|-|TRBJ1-6
CASSSDLSHNSPLHF
>TRBV9|many|TRBJ2-3
CASSWTRTDTQYF
>TRBV27|-|TRBJ2-1
CASSNGGPYNEQFF
>TRBV28|few|TRBJ2-1
CASSLGVGSYNEQFF
>TRBV7-9|many|TRBJ2-3
CASSLDAEDTQYF
>TRBV7-2|-|TRBJ1-3
CASSLTIQGGNTIYF
>TRBV27|many|TRBJ2-7
CASSRRQGVVYEQYF
>TRBV5-1|many|TRBJ1-5
CASSATGVNQPQHF
>TRBV28|few|TRBJ2-1
CASSSAGVSHNEQFF
>TRBV7-8|-|TRBJ2-6
CASSLGTGANVLTF
>TRBV5-8|-|TRBJ1-4
CASSPPGGTNEKLFF
>TRBV7-6|many|TRBJ2-1
CASSLARGYNEQFF
>TRBV29-1|-|TRBJ2-7
CSVSGGDYEQYF
>TRBV2|many|TRBJ2-7
CASSEQGETSYEQYF
>TRBV9|many|TRBJ2-7
CASSSLSESYEQYF
>TRBV28|many|TRBJ1-1
CASSFRLLNTEAFF
>TRBV7-2|many|TRBJ2-1
CASSLTRTSGTNEQFF
>TRBV7-9|many|TRBJ2-1
CASEGLDNEQFF
>TRBV3-1|-|TRBJ1-3
CASTPDRSFSGNTIYF
>TRBV15|few|TRBJ2-6
CATQINKVKADRNLSGANVLTF
>TRBV15|many|TRBJ2-3
CATSKAGGFTDTQYF
>TRBV3-1|many|TRBJ2-1
CASRPDRDSWNEQFF
>TRBV15|many|TRBJ1-4
CATSRLDRFPNEKLFF